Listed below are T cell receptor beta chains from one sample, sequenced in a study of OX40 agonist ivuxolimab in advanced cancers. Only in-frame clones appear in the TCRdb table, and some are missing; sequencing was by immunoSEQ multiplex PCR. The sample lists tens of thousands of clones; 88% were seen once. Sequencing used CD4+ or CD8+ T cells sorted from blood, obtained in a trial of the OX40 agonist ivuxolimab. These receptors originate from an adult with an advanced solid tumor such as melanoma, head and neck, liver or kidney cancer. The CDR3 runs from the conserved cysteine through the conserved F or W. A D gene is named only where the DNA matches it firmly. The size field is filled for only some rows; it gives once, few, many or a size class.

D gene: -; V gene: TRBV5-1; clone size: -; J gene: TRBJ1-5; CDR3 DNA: TGCGCCAGCAGCTTGGGTCCCGATCAGCCCCAGCATTTT; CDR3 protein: CASSLGPDQPQHF
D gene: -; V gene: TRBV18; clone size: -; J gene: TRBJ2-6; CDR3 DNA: TGTGCCAGCTCACCACGAACGGTCTCTGGGGCCAACGTCCTGACTTTC; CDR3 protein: CASSPRTVSGANVLTF
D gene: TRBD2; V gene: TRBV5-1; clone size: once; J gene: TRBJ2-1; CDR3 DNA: TGCGCCAGCCTCCCGGGGGACAGACCGGGACTAGCGCTTGAGCAGTTCTTC; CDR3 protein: CASLPGDRPGLALEQFF
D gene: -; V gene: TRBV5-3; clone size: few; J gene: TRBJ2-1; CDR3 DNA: TGTGCCCCCTTCAAACGTCGCCCCTCCTACAATGAGCAGTTCTTC; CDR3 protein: CAPFKRRPSYNEQFF
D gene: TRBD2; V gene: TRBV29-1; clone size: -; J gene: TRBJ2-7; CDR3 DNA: TGCAGCGTTGGAGCGGGAGGGAAATACGAGCAGTACTTC; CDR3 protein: CSVGAGGKYEQYF
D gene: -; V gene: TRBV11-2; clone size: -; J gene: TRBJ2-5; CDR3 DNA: TGTGCCAGCAGGCAAAGGCGGGGTTCCCAAGAGACCCAGTACTTC; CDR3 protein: CASRQRRGSQETQYF
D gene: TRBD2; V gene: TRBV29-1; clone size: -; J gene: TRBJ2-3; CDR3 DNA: TGCAGCGTTGGCCTGACTAGCGGGAGACCAGATACGCAGTATTTT; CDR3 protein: CSVGLTSGRPDTQYF
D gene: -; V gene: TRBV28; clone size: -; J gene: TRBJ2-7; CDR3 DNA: TGTGCCAGTAGGGACACTAACTACGAGCAGTACTTC; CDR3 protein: CASRDTNYEQYF
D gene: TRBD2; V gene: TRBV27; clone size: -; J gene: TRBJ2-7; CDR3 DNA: TGTGCCAGCAGTCGTGGGCGGGGGGGGTCCTACGAGCAGTACTTC; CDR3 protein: CASSRGRGGSYEQYF
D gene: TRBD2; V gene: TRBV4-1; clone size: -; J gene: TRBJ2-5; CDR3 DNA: TGCGCCGGCAGCCTCGGGACTAGCGGGGGGTTGCAAGAGACCCAGTACTTC; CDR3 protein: CAGSLGTSGGLQETQYF
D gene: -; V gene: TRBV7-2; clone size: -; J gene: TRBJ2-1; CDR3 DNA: TGTGCCAGCAGCTTATATCGGACGGGGAATGAGCAGTTCTTC; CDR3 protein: CASSLYRTGNEQFF
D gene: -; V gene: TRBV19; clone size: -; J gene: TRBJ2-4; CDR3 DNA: TGTGCCAGTAGTGAAGGGGGGGCCAAAAACATTCAGTACTTC; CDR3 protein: CASSEGGAKNIQYF
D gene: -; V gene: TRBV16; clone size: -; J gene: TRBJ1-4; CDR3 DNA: TGTGCCAGCAGCCAATCGGGGGGAAGGAGTGAAAAACTGTTTTTT; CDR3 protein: CASSQSGGRSEKLFF
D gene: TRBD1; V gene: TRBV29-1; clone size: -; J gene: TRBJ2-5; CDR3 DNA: TGCAAAAGGGGACAGGGGATTTGCGAGACCCAGTACTTC; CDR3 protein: CKRGQGICETQYF
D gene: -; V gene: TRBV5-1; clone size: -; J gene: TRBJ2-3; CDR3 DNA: TGCGCCAGCAGCTCCGTTGGGCGCACTCGGGGCACAGATACGCAGTATTTT; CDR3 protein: CASSSVGRTRGTDTQYF
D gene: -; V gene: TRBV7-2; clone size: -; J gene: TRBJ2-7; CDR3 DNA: TGTGCCAGCAGCCAAAACAGGGATTCCTACGAGCAGTACTTC; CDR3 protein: CASSQNRDSYEQYF
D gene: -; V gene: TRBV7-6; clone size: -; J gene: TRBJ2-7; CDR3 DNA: TGTGCCAGCAGCCACTATCACGAGCAGTACTTC; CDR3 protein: CASSHYHEQYF
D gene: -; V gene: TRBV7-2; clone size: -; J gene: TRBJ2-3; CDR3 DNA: TGTGCCAGCAGCCGCATCCCCGGCGTCACAGATACGCAGTATTTT; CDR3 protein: CASSRIPGVTDTQYF
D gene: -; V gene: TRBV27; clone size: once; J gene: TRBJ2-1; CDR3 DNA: TGTGCCAGCGGGACCGGGTCCCCCCCTGAGCAGTTCTTC; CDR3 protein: CASGTGSPPEQFF
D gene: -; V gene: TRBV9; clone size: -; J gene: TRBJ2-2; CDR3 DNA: TGTGCCAGCAGCCAGGGAGGTCGAGGGGAGCTGTTTTTT; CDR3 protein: CASSQGGRGELFF
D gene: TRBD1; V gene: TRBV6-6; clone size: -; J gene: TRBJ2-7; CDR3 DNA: TGTGCCAGCAGTCCGGGACAGGGACTCTACGAGCAGTACTTC; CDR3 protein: CASSPGQGLYEQYF
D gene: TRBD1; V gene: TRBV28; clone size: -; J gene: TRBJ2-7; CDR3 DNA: TGTGCCAGCAGGGACAGGAGCGAGCAGTACTTC; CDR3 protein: CASRDRSEQYF
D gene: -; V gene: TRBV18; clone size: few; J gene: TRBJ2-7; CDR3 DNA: TGTGCCAGCTCACCACTGGACAGGGAGGGGGAGCAGTACTTC; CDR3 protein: CASSPLDREGEQYF
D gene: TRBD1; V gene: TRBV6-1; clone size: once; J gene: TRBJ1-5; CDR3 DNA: TGTGCCAGCAGTGAAAGAGGGACAGCCCTATATAGCAATCAGCCCCAGCATTTT; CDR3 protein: CASSERGTALYSNQPQHF
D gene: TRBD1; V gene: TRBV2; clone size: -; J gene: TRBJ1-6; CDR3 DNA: TGTGCCAGCAGGGACAGGGGGTCGGGTTCACCCCTCCACTTT; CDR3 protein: CASRDRGSGSPLHF
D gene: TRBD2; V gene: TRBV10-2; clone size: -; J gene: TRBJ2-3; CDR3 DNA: TGCGCCAGCACAGATATAGCGGGGGGTACAGATACGCAGTATTTT; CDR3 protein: CASTDIAGGTDTQYF
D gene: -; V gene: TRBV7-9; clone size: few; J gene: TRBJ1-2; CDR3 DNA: TGTGCCAGCAGCTTAGAAGGGTACGACACCTTC; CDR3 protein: CASSLEGYDTF
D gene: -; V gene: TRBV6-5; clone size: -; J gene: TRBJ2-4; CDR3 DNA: TGTGCCAGCATGTCGTGGGGAGCCAAAAACATTCAGTACTTC; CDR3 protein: CASMSWGAKNIQYF
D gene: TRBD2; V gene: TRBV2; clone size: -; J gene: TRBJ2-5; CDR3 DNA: TGTGCCAGCAGTGGTAGACTAGCGGGGCGGGAGACCCAGTACTTC; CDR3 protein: CASSGRLAGRETQYF
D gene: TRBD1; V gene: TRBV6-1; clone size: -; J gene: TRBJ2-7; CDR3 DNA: TGTGCCAGCACTAGACAGGGTGCGAATGAGCAGTACTTC; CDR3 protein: CASTRQGANEQYF
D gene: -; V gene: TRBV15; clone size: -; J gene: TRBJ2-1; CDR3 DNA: TGTGCCACCAGCAGGGCTCGGGCCGTAGGCGAGCAGTTCTTC; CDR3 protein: CATSRARAVGEQFF
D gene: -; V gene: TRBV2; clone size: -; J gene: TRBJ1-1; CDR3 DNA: TGTGCCAGCACCAACCGGGCCCTGGGGACTGAAGCTTTCTTT; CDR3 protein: CASTNRALGTEAFF
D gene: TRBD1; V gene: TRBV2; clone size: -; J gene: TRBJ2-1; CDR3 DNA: TGTGCCAGCAGTGGACCCGCTACTCCGGGACAGAGCCAATACAATGAGCAGTTCTTC; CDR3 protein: CASSGPATPGQSQYNEQFF
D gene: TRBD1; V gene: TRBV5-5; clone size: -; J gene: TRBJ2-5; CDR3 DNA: TGTGCCAGCAGCCCGGGACAGGGGCCGTTTGAGTCCCAGTACTTC; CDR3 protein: CASSPGQGPFESQYF
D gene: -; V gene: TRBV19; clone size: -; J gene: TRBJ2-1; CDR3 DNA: TGTGCCAGTAGACCCAGGGGATCGGGTGAGCAGTTCTTC; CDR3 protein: CASRPRGSGEQFF
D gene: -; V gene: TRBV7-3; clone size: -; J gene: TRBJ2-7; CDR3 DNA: TGTGCCAGCAGCCCGGGCTCTACCTACGAGCAGTACTTC; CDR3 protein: CASSPGSTYEQYF
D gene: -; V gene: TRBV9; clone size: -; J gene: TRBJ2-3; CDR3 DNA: TGTGCCAGCAGCGTCTCCGGGGGCGCTAGCACAGATACGCAGTATTTT; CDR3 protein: CASSVSGGASTDTQYF
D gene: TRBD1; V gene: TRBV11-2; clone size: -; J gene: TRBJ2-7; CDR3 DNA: TGTGCCAGCAGCTCCCTTCGTTTTGACAGGGGAAACGGATACGAGCAGTACTTC; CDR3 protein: CASSSLRFDRGNGYEQYF
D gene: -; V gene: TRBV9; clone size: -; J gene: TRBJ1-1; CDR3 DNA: TGTGCCAGCAGTCTCAAAATGGGTATAACTGAAGCTTTCTTT; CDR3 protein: CASSLKMGITEAFF
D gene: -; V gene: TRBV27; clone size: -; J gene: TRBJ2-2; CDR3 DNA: TGTGCCAGCAGAGGCCCCGGTCGGAGCACCGGGGAGCTGTTTTTT; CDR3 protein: CASRGPGRSTGELFF
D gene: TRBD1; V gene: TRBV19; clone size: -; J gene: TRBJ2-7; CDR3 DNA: TGTGCCAGTAGTATAAAAGGGGGACAGGCCTACGAGCAGTACTTC; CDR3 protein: CASSIKGGQAYEQYF
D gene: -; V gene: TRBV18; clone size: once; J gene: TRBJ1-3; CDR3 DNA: TGTGCCAGCTCAACTTACTCTGGAAACACCATATATTTT; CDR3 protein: CASSTYSGNTIYF
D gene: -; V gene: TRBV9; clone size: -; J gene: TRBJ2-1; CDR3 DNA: TGTGCCAGCAGCGTAGGGCCCCCCGGTAGCTCCTACAATGAGCAGTTCTTC; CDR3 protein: CASSVGPPGSSYNEQFF
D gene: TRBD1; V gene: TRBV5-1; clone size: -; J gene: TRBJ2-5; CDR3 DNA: TGCGCCAGCAGCTTTCAGACAGGGGGCAAGGAGACCCAGTACTTC; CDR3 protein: CASSFQTGGKETQYF
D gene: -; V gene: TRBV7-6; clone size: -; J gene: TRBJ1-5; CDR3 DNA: TGTGCCAGCAGCTTGAGCAGCAATCAGCCCCAGCATTTT; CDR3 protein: CASSLSSNQPQHF
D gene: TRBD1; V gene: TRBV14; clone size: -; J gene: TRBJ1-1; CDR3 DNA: TGTGCCAGCAGCCCGACAGGGGGCTGGAACACTGAAGCTTTCTTT; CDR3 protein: CASSPTGGWNTEAFF